This is a list of T cell receptor beta chains from one sample in a study of CXCR3-negative and CXCR3-positive naive CD8 T cells. TCRdb re-analyzed the 5' RACE reads; it lists each CDR3 protein once, without DNA. This table holds roughly 7,200 distinct CDR3 sequences. The sample taken for sequencing was naive CXCR3+ CD8+ T cells from blood. The receptors shown here come from a human donor in good health. Some clones in this sample may be carry-over from other donors' samples. Each CDR3 is given with its conserved first and last residue. Rows may omit the clone size; those that give it use once, few, many or a size class.

clone_size | j_call | v_call | cdr3_aa
medium-sized | TRBJ1-1 | TRBV7-9 | CASSLGSEAFF
NA | TRBJ1-1 | TRBV7-9 | CASISGTSRSEAFF
NA | TRBJ2-2 | TRBV5-1 | CASSLTGPNTGELFF
NA | TRBJ2-1 | TRBV19 | CASSLLAGATDEQFF
large | TRBJ2-1 | TRBV18 | CASSPLGNYNEQFF
medium-sized | TRBJ1-2 | TRBV3-1 | CASSPEGHLLANYGYTF
NA | TRBJ2-5 | TRBV29-1 | CSVEVVRETQYF
NA | TRBJ2-2 | TRBV9 | CASSIDGGVSRELFF
NA | TRBJ2-7 | TRBV2 | CASNPSDKLGYEQYF
medium-sized | TRBJ2-1 | TRBV28 | CASSLLRGSNYNEQFF
NA | TRBJ2-2 | TRBV29-1 | CSAEDRANTGELFF
medium-sized | TRBJ1-1 | TRBV9 | CASSVDSGMAFF
NA | TRBJ2-1 | TRBV7-9 | CASSLASKGDEQFF
NA | TRBJ2-3 | TRBV7-2 | CASSFGGDTQYF
medium-sized | TRBJ2-1 | TRBV20-1 | CSATLGGKEQFF
NA | TRBJ2-2 | TRBV3-1 | CASSQVVAGTGELFF
medium-sized | TRBJ1-5 | TRBV15 | CATSRDRGTNQPQHF
NA | TRBJ1-2 | TRBV7-2 | CASSLVPFPDRGYTF
medium-sized | TRBJ1-1 | TRBV19 | CASKTGGTEAFF
NA | TRBJ2-3 | TRBV4-3 | CASSQEGRTDTQYF
medium-sized | TRBJ2-2 | TRBV29-1 | CSVDRDLNTGELFF
NA | TRBJ2-1 | TRBV4-1 | CASSQDKIYNEQFF
NA | TRBJ2-1 | TRBV13 | CASTGFRDNEQFF
medium-sized | TRBJ2-5 | TRBV11-2 | CASSLEPGEETQYF
NA | TRBJ2-1 | TRBV2 | CASSDGIYNEQFF
NA | TRBJ1-2 | TRBV29-1 | CSVPRTGPTTAYGYTF
medium-sized | TRBJ1-2 | TRBV6-2/TRBV6-3 | CASSLPGQAITPGYTF